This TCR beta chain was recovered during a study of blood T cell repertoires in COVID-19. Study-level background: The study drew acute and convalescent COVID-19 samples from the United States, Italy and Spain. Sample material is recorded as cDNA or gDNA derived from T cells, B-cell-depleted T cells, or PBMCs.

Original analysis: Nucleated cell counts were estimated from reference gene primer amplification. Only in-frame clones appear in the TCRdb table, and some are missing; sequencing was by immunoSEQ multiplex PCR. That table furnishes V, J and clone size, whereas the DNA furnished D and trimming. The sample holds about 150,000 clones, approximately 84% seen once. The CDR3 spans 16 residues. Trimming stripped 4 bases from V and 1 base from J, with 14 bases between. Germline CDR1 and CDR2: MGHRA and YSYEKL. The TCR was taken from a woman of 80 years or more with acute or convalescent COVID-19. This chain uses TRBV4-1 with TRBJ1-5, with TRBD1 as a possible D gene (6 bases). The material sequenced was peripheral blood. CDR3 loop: CASSRTGPFSNQPQHF. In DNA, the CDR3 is TGCGCCAGCAGCCGTACAGGGCCCTTCAGCAATCAGCCCCAGCATTTT.